The 18 T cell receptor beta chains reported below all come from one sample, sequenced in a study of T cells of healthy individuals. MiXCR was run by TCRdb on the 5' RACE reads, yielding one entry per CDR3 protein. The sample records 45,000 to 60,000 distinct CDR3 sequences, around 15% being singletons. All receptors derive from a human donor in good health.

The chain uses TRBV5-1 and TRBJ2-3; D is undetermined. Germline values: CDR1 SGHRS, CDR2 YFSETQ. The CDR3 covers 13 residues. V shed 3 bases and J shed 6 bases, with 11 bases lying between them. The DNA of the CDR3 is TGCGCCAGCAGCTCCAACGTCATGGATACGCAGTATTTT. The encoded protein is CASSSNVMDTQYF.

This clonotype was counted between two and nine times. The rearrangement uses TRBV29-1 and TRBJ2-7, with D unclear. Trimming took off 1 base at V and 2 bases at J, with 9 bases between the two ends. Germline V CDR1 and CDR2: SQVTM, ANQGSEA. The CDR3 runs 13 residues. The CDR3 loop is CSVEGAATYEQYF. CDR3 nucleotide sequence: TGCAGCGTTGAAGGCGCGGCCACCTACGAGCAGTACTTC.

Ten or more counts support this clonotype. The chain uses TRBV18 and TRBJ1-3, with D possibly being TRBD1 (5 bases). Deletions cut 3 bases from V and 0 bases from J, with 18 bases between. Germline CDR1 reads KGHSH; CDR2 reads LQKENI. The CDR3 length is 18 residues. The DNA for the CDR3 is TGTGCCAGCTCACCCCGGGCTCTAGGGGACCACTCTGGAAACACCATATATTTT. Its protein is CASSPRALGDHSGNTIYF.

The chain recombines TRBV7-3 with TRBJ2-1, with D perhaps TRBD1 (5 bases). The ends were cut back, 5 bases at V and 7 bases at J, with 15 bases in the middle. CDR3 length: 14 amino acids. Germline-derived CDR1 and CDR2 are SGHTA and FQGTGA. The CDR3 is CASSTGWGRNEQFF. The CDR3 region has the DNA TGTGCCAGCAGCACCGGTTGGGGCAGGAATGAGCAGTTCTTC.

This clonotype showed up just a few times. The V call is TRBV10-2, the J call TRBJ2-5; D gene unclear. With 8 bases removed from V and 7 bases from J, the gap between germline ends came to 5 bases. Germline V gene lookup returns CDR1 WSHSY and CDR2 SAAADI. The CDR3 length is 9 residues. Written as DNA, the CDR3 is TGCGCCAGCGGGGTGACCCAGTACTTC. Translated: CASGVTQYF.

The sample holds many counts of this clonotype. This chain joins TRBV24-1 and TRBJ1-5, with D possibly matching TRBD1 (5 bases). Germline assignment: CDR1 KGHDR and CDR2 SFDVKD. The V and J ends lost 9 bases and 6 bases respectively, with 14 bases between them. This CDR3 has 13 residues. The CDR3 DNA is TGTGCCACCTCGTCAGGGATTGGTCAGCCCCAGCATTTT. It translates to CATSSGIGQPQHF.

At least ten counts were recorded for this clonotype. This sequence joins TRBV6-5 and TRBJ1-5; D remains ambiguous. The V and J ends lost 4 bases and 2 bases respectively, with 6 bases between them. Germline V gives CDR1 MNHEY, CDR2 SVGAGI. The CDR3 totals 13 residues. The CDR3 DNA reads TGTGCCAGCAGTTTAGGGCGCAATCAGCCCCAGCATTTT. Residues: CASSLGRNQPQHF.

This clonotype turned up a few times. In DNA, the CDR3 is TGTGCCAGCAGTGCCCTTCGGACAGGCGGGGAAAAACTGTTTTTT. Protein product: CASSALRTGGEKLFF. The rearrangement links TRBV2 to TRBJ1-4, with 7 bases aligning to TRBD1. CDR1 is SNHLY and CDR2 is FYNNEI in the germline V gene. With V trimmed by 4 bases and J by 8 bases, 10 bases remained unmatched. CDR3 length: 15 residues.

In this sample, this clonotype turned up a few times. The gene calls are TRBV15 and TRBJ1-3; D call uncertain. V was trimmed by 4 bases and J by 2 bases, leaving 6 bases between them. The V gene's germline CDR1 is LNHNV and CDR2 YYDKDF (reference sequence). The CDR3 has 13 residues. CDR3: CATSTSAGNTIYF. The CDR3, as DNA: TGTGCCACCAGCACCTCTGCTGGAAACACCATATATTTT.

This clonotype was picked up many times. This chain links TRBV20-1 with TRBJ1-5; 9 nucleotides agree with TRBD1. Germline loops: CDR1 DFQATT, CDR2 SNEGSKA (reference sequence). This CDR3 is built from 17 residues. The trim removed 5 bases at V and 0 bases at J, leaving 11 bases unmatched. The CDR3 DNA reads as TGCAGTGCTGCAAAGACAGGGGGGGGATATAGCAATCAGCCCCAGCATTTT. This encodes CSAAKTGGGYSNQPQHF.

The V and J genes are TRBV5-1 and TRBJ2-3, with unresolved D. Germline V gene sequence: CDR1 SGHRS, CDR2 YFSETQ. Between the trimmed V and J ends, which lost 4 bases and 2 bases, there was a span of 11 bases. This CDR3 has 14 amino acids. The CDR3 protein is CASSVWTDTDTQYF. For the CDR3, the DNA is TGCGCCAGCAGCGTCTGGACGGACACAGATACGCAGTATTTT.

The V gene is TRBV6-6, the J gene TRBJ1-5; tentative D call: TRBD1 (5 bases). Germline CDR1 reads MNHNY; CDR2 reads SVGAGI (reference sequence). V was pared by 2 bases and J by 4 bases, with 12 bases between. There are 15 residues in the CDR3. The CDR3 nucleotides are TGTGCCAGCAGTTACACTCGACAGCCTAATCAGCCCCAGCATTTT. This encodes CASSYTRQPNQPQHF.

This clonotype was detected ten times or more. V is TRBV9 and J is TRBJ1-4; 7 positions agree with TRBD1. The ends lost 3 bases at V and 7 bases at J; junction bases unmatched: 12. In germline, CDR1 is SGDLS, CDR2 YYNGEE. The CDR3 is 16 amino acids. CDR3 protein: CASSGSGGGRGEKLFF. CDR3 bases: TGTGCCAGCAGCGGCTCAGGGGGAGGTAGAGGTGAAAAACTGTTTTTT. Together with reference TRBV9 and TRBJ1-4, the CDR3 gives the full variable domain: DSGVTQTPKHLITATGQRVTLRCSPRSGDLSVYWYQQSLDQGLQFLIQYYNGEERAKGNILERFSAQQFPDLHSELNLSSLELGDSALYFCASSGSGGGRGEKLFFGSGTQLSVL.

The gene calls are TRBV6-1 and TRBJ1-2; 7 bases line up with TRBD1. This CDR3 comprises 14 residues. The V gene end was trimmed by 6 bases and the J gene end by 6 bases; junction bases not matched to a gene: 10. The germline CDR1 and CDR2 sequences are MNHNS and SASEGT. The CDR3 coding sequence is TGTGCCAGCAGGAAAATCGACAGGGCTGATGGCTACACCTTC. Its protein is CASRKIDRADGYTF.

The V gene is TRBV24-1, the J gene TRBJ2-1; 8 bases line up with TRBD2. Germline V gene data show CDR1 as KGHDR and CDR2 as SFDVKD. This CDR3 contains 14 residues. J lost 0 bases, V lost 7 bases, and 1 base had no gene match. CDR3 amino acids: CATRSGGSYNEQFF. In DNA, the CDR3 is TGTGCCACCAGAAGCGGGGGCTCCTACAATGAGCAGTTCTTC.

V and J are TRBV3-1 and TRBJ2-1; 8 bases fit TRBD2. J lost 9 bases, V lost 7 bases, and 17 bases had no gene match. Germline V gives CDR1 LGHDT, CDR2 YNNKEL (reference sequence). The CDR3 covers 16 residues. CDR3 coding DNA: TGTGCCAGCATGGGTAGCGGGGCGGGAGTCTCACGTGAGCAGTTCTTC. Residues: CASMGSGAGVSREQFF.

The chain uses TRBV5-1 and TRBJ2-1; TRBD2 might be the D (5 bases). V was pared by 0 bases and J by 5 bases, with 12 bases between. The V gene's germline CDR1 is SGHRS and CDR2 YFSETQ. The CDR3 has 15 residues. As DNA, the CDR3 is TGCGCCAGCAGCTTGGTAGGGAGTTGGGACAATGAGCAGTTCTTC. Residues: CASSLVGSWDNEQFF.

In this sample, this clonotype turned up many times. The V call is TRBV6-2 or TRBV6-3, the J call TRBJ2-5, with 9 bases aligning to TRBD2. CDR3 length equals 16 residues. The V gene end was trimmed by 6 bases and the J gene end by 0 bases; junction bases not matched to a gene: 8. CDR1 is MNHEY, CDR2 SVGEGT, per germline. The CDR3 region has the DNA TGTGCCAGCAGAACTAGGACTAGCGCCGACCAAGAGACCCAGTACTTC. Its protein product is CASRTRTSADQETQYF.